These T cell receptor beta chains were read from a single sample in a study of identical twins. TCRdb used MiXCR to reprocess the 5' RACE reads, holding one entry per CDR3 protein. Among under 800,000 distinct CDR3 sequences listed, around 20% were seen once. The same specimen was also included in a second study, on T cells expressing NK-cell markers.

Sample: PBMCs. Every receptor here comes from a woman younger than 35 in good health. Each CDR3 is given with its conserved first and last residue. The D gene is left open where the match is weak. For some rows the clone size is stated as once, few or many, or as a class when expanded; others skip it.

J gene	clone size	D gene	V gene	CDR3 DNA	CDR3 protein
TRBJ2-1	NA	TRBD2	TRBV4-3	TGCGCCAGCAGCCAAGAGGTAGCGGGAGCGGTGTACAATGAGCAGTTCTTC	CASSQEVAGAVYNEQFF
TRBJ2-3	NA	NA	TRBV5-4	TGTGCCAGCAGTCGCGGATCAAAGCAGGGTACAGATACGCAGTATTTT	CASSRGSKQGTDTQYF
TRBJ2-7	NA	NA	TRBV20-1	TGCAGTGCTAGAGTTGGGACTCTCTTTGGGGAGCAGTACTTC	CSARVGTLFGEQYF
TRBJ2-5	few	TRBD2	TRBV4-2	TGTGCCAGCAGTAATACCGGGACTAGCGTCCAAGAGACCCAGTACTTC	CASSNTGTSVQETQYF
TRBJ2-1	many	NA	TRBV29-1	TGCAGCGTTGAGCAGGGCCCCTACAATGAGCAGTTCTTC	CSVEQGPYNEQFF
TRBJ2-7	NA	NA	TRBV9	TGTGCCAGCAGCGGGGACCTTTGGAGCGAGCAGTACTTC	CASSGDLWSEQYF
TRBJ2-1	few	TRBD2	TRBV5-1	TGCGCCAGCAGCTTCCCGGCGGGGGTAGTCTACAATGAGCAGTTCTTC	CASSFPAGVVYNEQFF
TRBJ1-1	few	TRBD1	TRBV20-1	TGCAGTGCTACCATTACAGGGGCCAACACTGAAGCTTTCTTT	CSATITGANTEAFF
TRBJ2-7	few	NA	TRBV18	TGTGCCAGCTCACCACAGGGTCCCCCCTACGAGCAGTACTTC	CASSPQGPPYEQYF
TRBJ1-1	NA	TRBD1	TRBV5-1	TGCGCCAGCAGCCGGACAGGGGATCAAGCTTTCTTT	CASSRTGDQAFF
TRBJ2-1	few	TRBD2	TRBV7-9	TGTGCCAGCAGCTCAAGTGGGGGGGATGAGCAGTTCTTC	CASSSSGGDEQFF
TRBJ1-5	few	NA	TRBV6-1	TGTGCCAGCACCAAGAATCAGCCCCAGCATTTT	CASTKNQPQHF
TRBJ2-7	few	TRBD1	TRBV5-1	TGCGCCAGCAGCCTAAGGGGGCAAGACGGCTACGAGCAGTACTTC	CASSLRGQDGYEQYF
TRBJ2-1	NA	NA	TRBV3-1	TGTGCCAGCAGCCCGGGACCCCGAGATGAGCAGTTCTTC	CASSPGPRDEQFF
TRBJ2-5	few	NA	TRBV20-1	TGCAGTGCTAGAAGGGTAAGGGGAGGTAACCAAGAGACCCAGTACTTC	CSARRVRGGNQETQYF
TRBJ2-5	NA	NA	TRBV7-9	TGTGCCAGCGGTGGGTGGTTGGAAGAGACCCAGTACTTC	CASGGWLEETQYF
TRBJ2-3	NA	TRBD2	TRBV5-1	TGCGCCAGCAGCTTGACCTCACTAGCGGGAGTGGCAGATACGCAGTATTTT	CASSLTSLAGVADTQYF
TRBJ2-1	NA	NA	TRBV10-2	TGCGCCAGCAGTCGCGATGTGGGCAATGAGCAGTTCTTC	CASSRDVGNEQFF
TRBJ2-5	few	TRBD1	TRBV12-3/TRBV12-4	TGTGCCAGCAGACCCACGGACAGGGGGCCTTTTGAGACCCAGTACTTC	CASRPTDRGPFETQYF
TRBJ2-1	NA	NA	TRBV29-1	TGCAGCGTTGGATGGGACCCTAATTCCTACAATGAGCAGTTCTTC	CSVGWDPNSYNEQFF
TRBJ1-6	few	TRBD1	TRBV6-5	TGTGCCAGCAGTTACGGGGGACAGGGGGATTCACCCCTCCACTTT	CASSYGGQGDSPLHF
TRBJ2-1	many	NA	TRBV12-3/TRBV12-4	TGTGCCAGCAGTCTGCGGGGAGGCGACAATGAGCAGTTCTTC	CASSLRGGDNEQFF
TRBJ1-4	few	NA	TRBV7-8	TGTGCCAGCAGCTTAGAAAGGGCCGGGGAAAAACTGTTTTTT	CASSLERAGEKLFF
TRBJ1-2	NA	NA	TRBV11-1	TGTGCCAGCAGCTTAGGCGGGTCCAGGGCAGGTGGCTACACCTTC	CASSLGGSRAGGYTF
TRBJ1-1	NA	TRBD1	TRBV20-1	TGCAGTGCGAGACCTTCCGGGACAGGGAACACTGAAGCTTTCTTT	CSARPSGTGNTEAFF
TRBJ2-4	many	TRBD2	TRBV7-9	TGTGCCAGCAGCGGTAGCGGGAGGGACCAAAACATTCAGTACTTC	CASSGSGRDQNIQYF
TRBJ2-3	NA	TRBD1	TRBV10-3	TGTGCCATCAAATATGGGACAGCAGATACGCAGTATTTT	CAIKYGTADTQYF
TRBJ1-2	few	NA	TRBV7-2	TGTGCCAGCAGCTTAATGTTCTCGGGGTTCGTGGGCTACACCTTC	CASSLMFSGFVGYTF
TRBJ2-5	NA	TRBD2	TRBV7-2	TGTGCCAGCAGCTCGTACGGGACTAGCAGGAGAGAGACCCAGTACTTC	CASSSYGTSRRETQYF
TRBJ1-1	NA	NA	TRBV12-3/TRBV12-4	TGTGCCAGCAGCGGCAGGGACACTGAAGCTTTCTTT	CASSGRDTEAFF
TRBJ2-7	NA	NA	TRBV20-1	TGCAGTGCGATAGGGGCGCCGGGGCACTCCTACGAGCAGTACTTC	CSAIGAPGHSYEQYF
TRBJ1-2	NA	NA	TRBV15	TGTGCCACCAGCAGAGAAGAAGGGGGCTACACCTTC	CATSREEGGYTF
TRBJ2-1	NA	TRBD2	TRBV12-3/TRBV12-4	TGTGCCAGCAGTTTGTCTCTAGCGGGCTTCAATGAGCAGTTCTTC	CASSLSLAGFNEQFF
TRBJ2-7	NA	TRBD1	TRBV5-1	TGCGCCAGCAGCCCCAGCCCGACAGGGGGCGTGGGGGAGCAGTACTTC	CASSPSPTGGVGEQYF
TRBJ2-7	few	TRBD2	TRBV15	TGTGCCACCAGCACGCTCGAGGGACTAGGCCTCTACGAGCAGTACTTC	CATSTLEGLGLYEQYF
TRBJ2-1	few	TRBD1	TRBV3-1	TGTGCCAGCAGCCAAGGCTACAGGGGCAATGAGCAGTTCTTC	CASSQGYRGNEQFF
TRBJ1-2	many	NA	TRBV6-6	TGTGCCAGCAGTCAATCAGTGAAAGGCTACACCTTC	CASSQSVKGYTF